These T cell receptor beta chains were read from a single sample in a study of cytomegalovirus exposure and HLA in healthy donors. Measured with immunoSEQ multiplex PCR; TCRdb has only the in-frame clones, and not every one. The sample consists of 95,000 to 100,000 clones, approximately 80% of them appearing once. What was sequenced was PBMCs. The source is a female donor in good health and CMV-seronegative. Each CDR3 is given with its conserved first and last residue. A D gene is named only where the DNA matches it firmly. Size is stated for part of the rows, as once, few or many counts, or as a class when the clone is expanded.

V gene: TRBV19
D gene: TRBD1
clone size: -
J gene: TRBJ1-1
CDR3 DNA: TGTGCCAGTAGTGTACAGGGGGCTGGGAACACTGAAGCTTTCTTT
CDR3 protein: CASSVQGAGNTEAFF

V gene: TRBV9
D gene: TRBD1
clone size: -
J gene: TRBJ1-6
CDR3 DNA: TGTGCCGGCAGCGTAGAGGGGACAGGGAAGTCACCCCTCCACTTT
CDR3 protein: CAGSVEGTGKSPLHF

V gene: TRBV28
D gene: -
clone size: -
J gene: TRBJ2-7
CDR3 DNA: TGTGCCAGCAGTTTGGTAGACTACGAGCAGTACTTC
CDR3 protein: CASSLVDYEQYF

V gene: TRBV7-3
D gene: TRBD1
clone size: -
J gene: TRBJ2-2
CDR3 DNA: TGTGCCAGCAGCCGACAGGGTCACGACACCGGGGAGCTGTTTTTT
CDR3 protein: CASSRQGHDTGELFF

V gene: TRBV7-9
D gene: -
clone size: -
J gene: TRBJ2-7
CDR3 DNA: TGTTCCAGCAGCTACGACGGGGAGCAGTACTTC
CDR3 protein: CSSSYDGEQYF

V gene: TRBV6-6
D gene: TRBD1
clone size: -
J gene: TRBJ1-2
CDR3 DNA: TGTGCCAGCAGTCCCGGGACAGGGAGTGGAGGCTACACCTTC
CDR3 protein: CASSPGTGSGGYTF

V gene: TRBV6-6
D gene: -
clone size: -
J gene: TRBJ1-1
CDR3 DNA: TGTGCCAGCAGTTACGGGGGGGGACCGCCTGAAGCTTTCTTT
CDR3 protein: CASSYGGGPPEAFF

V gene: TRBV29-1
D gene: -
clone size: -
J gene: TRBJ1-1
CDR3 DNA: TGCAGCGTGGGGGGGCCCGGGACGGGGGATTCATCCACTGAAGCTTTCTTT
CDR3 protein: CSVGGPGTGDSSTEAFF

V gene: TRBV29-1
D gene: -
clone size: -
J gene: TRBJ2-1
CDR3 DNA: TGCAGCGTTGTCCTCCACAATGAGCAGTTCTTC
CDR3 protein: CSVVLHNEQFF

V gene: TRBV6-5
D gene: -
clone size: few
J gene: TRBJ1-1
CDR3 DNA: TGTGCCAGCAGTCAAACAAACGAAGCTTTCTTT
CDR3 protein: CASSQTNEAFF

V gene: TRBV4-2
D gene: TRBD1
clone size: once
J gene: TRBJ2-4
CDR3 DNA: TGTGCCAGCAGCCCCCGGACAGGAAACCTTCAGGGGATTGGGGCCAAAAACATTCAGTACTTC
CDR3 protein: CASSPRTGNLQGIGAKNIQYF

V gene: TRBV5-6
D gene: -
clone size: few
J gene: TRBJ1-1
CDR3 DNA: TGTGCCAGCAGCTTGGCAGACACTGAAGCTTTCTTT
CDR3 protein: CASSLADTEAFF

V gene: TRBV28
D gene: TRBD2
clone size: -
J gene: TRBJ2-3
CDR3 DNA: TGTGCCAGCAGTTTACCTCTGACTAGCGGAGGTAGCACAGATACGCAGTATTTT
CDR3 protein: CASSLPLTSGGSTDTQYF

V gene: TRBV28
D gene: -
clone size: -
J gene: TRBJ2-7
CDR3 DNA: TGTGCCAGCAGTCCCTGGGCCGGTTCCTCCTACGAGCAGTACTTC
CDR3 protein: CASSPWAGSSYEQYF

V gene: TRBV27
D gene: -
clone size: -
J gene: TRBJ2-2
CDR3 DNA: TGTGCCAGCAGGGAGGGGCAGTCGAACACCGGGGAGCTGTTTTTT
CDR3 protein: CASREGQSNTGELFF

V gene: TRBV19
D gene: TRBD2
clone size: once
J gene: TRBJ2-3
CDR3 DNA: TGTGCCAGTAGTATATACCTAGCGGGAGCAAAAGATACGCAGTATTTT
CDR3 protein: CASSIYLAGAKDTQYF

V gene: TRBV18
D gene: -
clone size: -
J gene: TRBJ2-7
CDR3 DNA: TGTGCCAGCTCACCACCTATTAGATCCTACGAGCAGTACTTC
CDR3 protein: CASSPPIRSYEQYF

V gene: TRBV28
D gene: -
clone size: -
J gene: TRBJ1-1
CDR3 DNA: TGTGCCAGCTACAGGGAAGATTTTGGGGACACTGAAGCTTTCTTT
CDR3 protein: CASYREDFGDTEAFF

V gene: TRBV19
D gene: TRBD1
clone size: few
J gene: TRBJ2-7
CDR3 DNA: TGTGCCAGTAGCCGGGACAGGCAATTCCCCCACTCCTACGAGCAGTACTTC
CDR3 protein: CASSRDRQFPHSYEQYF

V gene: TRBV30
D gene: -
clone size: few
J gene: TRBJ1-1
CDR3 DNA: TGTGCCTGGAGTGTTTCGGGGGGCGTAGACACTGAAGCTTTCTTT
CDR3 protein: CAWSVSGGVDTEAFF

V gene: TRBV7-2
D gene: TRBD1
clone size: -
J gene: TRBJ2-7
CDR3 DNA: TGTGCCAGCAGCATGCCCTCGGGACAGAATTCCTATGAGCAGTACTTC
CDR3 protein: CASSMPSGQNSYEQYF

V gene: TRBV4-2
D gene: TRBD2
clone size: -
J gene: TRBJ2-5
CDR3 DNA: TGTGCCAGCAGCCAAGATCCTATGCTAGCGGGAGAAGGAGAGCAGTACTTC
CDR3 protein: CASSQDPMLAGEGEQYF

V gene: TRBV30
D gene: -
clone size: -
J gene: TRBJ2-1
CDR3 DNA: TGTGCCTGGAGACGGACTGTTGCCTACAATGAGCAGTTCTTC
CDR3 protein: CAWRRTVAYNEQFF

V gene: TRBV2
D gene: -
clone size: -
J gene: TRBJ1-1
CDR3 DNA: TGTGCCAGCAGGGTCGACATGAACACTGAAGCTTTCTTT
CDR3 protein: CASRVDMNTEAFF

V gene: TRBV6-1
D gene: -
clone size: once
J gene: TRBJ1-2
CDR3 DNA: TGTGCCAGCAGCCCCGACAGCCACTTCTATGGCTACACCTTC
CDR3 protein: CASSPDSHFYGYTF

V gene: TRBV9
D gene: TRBD1
clone size: -
J gene: TRBJ2-5
CDR3 DNA: TGTGCCAGCAGCCCAGGGGGTTGGGAGACCCAGTACTTC
CDR3 protein: CASSPGGWETQYF

V gene: TRBV6-5
D gene: TRBD1
clone size: -
J gene: TRBJ1-2
CDR3 DNA: TGTGCCAGCGCGCTTACCAGGGACAGGGCCTATGGCTACACCTTC
CDR3 protein: CASALTRDRAYGYTF

V gene: TRBV9
D gene: TRBD2
clone size: -
J gene: TRBJ2-7
CDR3 DNA: TGTGCCAGCAGCGTAGCGGGAGGTTACTCCTACGAGCAGTACTTC
CDR3 protein: CASSVAGGYSYEQYF

V gene: TRBV27
D gene: TRBD1
clone size: -
J gene: TRBJ1-1
CDR3 DNA: TGTGCCAGCAGTTTTTACTCCCCAACAGGGGCATGGGACACTGAAGCCTTCTTT
CDR3 protein: CASSFYSPTGAWDTEAFF

V gene: TRBV4-1
D gene: TRBD1
clone size: -
J gene: TRBJ1-2
CDR3 DNA: TGCGCCAGCAGCAATCACAGGGGGCGGCGTGGCTACACCTTC
CDR3 protein: CASSNHRGRRGYTF

V gene: TRBV6-6
D gene: -
clone size: -
J gene: TRBJ2-3
CDR3 DNA: TGTGCCAGCAGTCGGACAGATACGCAGTATTTT
CDR3 protein: CASSRTDTQYF

V gene: TRBV5-1
D gene: TRBD1
clone size: -
J gene: TRBJ1-2
CDR3 DNA: TGCGCCAGCACCCCGGGGCAGGGGGCGGATGGCTACACCTTC
CDR3 protein: CASTPGQGADGYTF

V gene: TRBV9
D gene: -
clone size: -
J gene: TRBJ2-1
CDR3 DNA: TGTGCCAGCAGCGTAGGCCGGACTCTCTACAATGAGCAGTTCTTC
CDR3 protein: CASSVGRTLYNEQFF

V gene: TRBV6-1
D gene: -
clone size: once
J gene: TRBJ2-1
CDR3 DNA: TGTGCCAGCAGTGAAGCGGCGGCTTCTAGCTCCTACAATGAGCAGTTCTTC
CDR3 protein: CASSEAAASSSYNEQFF

V gene: TRBV5-4
D gene: -
clone size: -
J gene: TRBJ2-2
CDR3 DNA: TGTGCCAGCAGCTTCAGTCAGGGCTACGTGGTAGAGCTGTTTTTT
CDR3 protein: CASSFSQGYVVELFF

V gene: TRBV6-6
D gene: -
clone size: -
J gene: TRBJ2-7
CDR3 DNA: TGTGCCAGCAGTTGGGGCAGGGCCTCCTACGAGCAGTACTTC
CDR3 protein: CASSWGRASYEQYF

V gene: TRBV7-3
D gene: -
clone size: few
J gene: TRBJ2-7
CDR3 DNA: TGTGCCAGCAGAGCGGGGACAAGCTACGAGCAGTACTTC
CDR3 protein: CASRAGTSYEQYF

V gene: TRBV5-5
D gene: -
clone size: -
J gene: TRBJ1-2
CDR3 DNA: TGTGCCAGCAGCTTGAACAGGGATCGCGACTATGGCTACACCTTC
CDR3 protein: CASSLNRDRDYGYTF

V gene: TRBV5-1
D gene: -
clone size: few
J gene: TRBJ1-4
CDR3 DNA: TGCGCCAGCAGCTTGGAAGGGAGGGCAACTAATGAAAAACTGTTTTTT
CDR3 protein: CASSLEGRATNEKLFF

V gene: TRBV7-2
D gene: TRBD1
clone size: -
J gene: TRBJ1-5
CDR3 DNA: TGTGCCAGCAGCCTAGGACAGGGTGAACAGCCCCAGCATTTT
CDR3 protein: CASSLGQGEQPQHF

V gene: TRBV4-1
D gene: TRBD1
clone size: -
J gene: TRBJ2-6
CDR3 DNA: TGCGCCAGCAGCCAAGAACGCGGGACAGGGACATCTGGGGCCAACGTCCTGACTTTC
CDR3 protein: CASSQERGTGTSGANVLTF